The 3 T cell receptor beta chains presented below share a single source sample, sequenced in a study of monozygotic twins with inflammatory bowel disease. TCRdb reanalyzed the 5' RACE reads, giving one entry per CDR3 protein sequence and no DNA. This sample's table has approximately 330,000 distinct CDR3 sequences. The sequenced sample was blood. The source is a human donor with ulcerative colitis or Crohn's disease, or a healthy co-twin of an affected twin (not recorded which).

The CDR3 reads CASSLRKLTYEQYF. The chain is built from TRBV28 and TRBJ2-7. The germline V gene has CDR1 MDHEN and CDR2 SYDVKM. CDR3 length equals 14 residues. Looking up the rest from reference TRBV28 and TRBJ2-7 gives the full variable domain: DVKVTQSSRYLVKRTGEKVFLECVQDMDHENMFWYRQDPGLGLRLIYFSYDVKMKEKGDIPEGYSVSREKKERFSLILESASTNQTSMYLCASSLRKLTYEQYFGPGTRLTVT.

The chain links TRBV5-1 to TRBJ1-1. Germline values: CDR1 SGHRS, CDR2 YFSETQ. The CDR3 is made up of 15 amino acids. The CDR3: CASSLVLQGGDEAFF.

V is TRBV2 and J is TRBJ2-2; TCRdb proposes TRBD1, but this gene call is untestable without DNA. Germline assignment: CDR1 SNHLY and CDR2 FYNNEI. The CDR3 sequence is 15 residues long. This chain's CDR3 is CASRMDRSNTGELFF.